The 18 T cell receptor beta chains below all came from one sample that was sequenced in a study of preoperative IRX-2 immunotherapy in early breast cancer. The treatment denotes: preoperative locoregional IRX-2 cytokine immunotherapy. Profiled with immunoSEQ multiplex PCR; TCRdb holds only in-frame clones, not every one. The sample records around 30,000 clones, 78% being singletons. Source: lymph node tissue, taken before IRX-2 immunotherapy. The receptors come from a human donor with breast cancer.

In this sample, this clone turned up a few times. The V gene is TRBV30, the J gene TRBJ1-4; D not resolved. Germline CDR1 GTSNPN, CDR2 SVGIG (reference sequence). The CDR3 is 16 residues long. Between the trimmed V and J ends, which lost 4 bases and 3 bases, there was a span of 18 bases. CDR3 nucleotides: TGTGCCTGGAAAGGGCAGAGGATATCCCCTAATGAAAAACTGTTTTTT. Translated: CAWKGQRISPNEKLFF.

The V call is TRBV7-7, the J call TRBJ1-3; D remains unclear. Looked up from germline, CDR1 is SSHAT and CDR2 is FNYEAQ (reference sequence). CDR3 length equals 16 residues. Between the trimmed V and J ends, which lost 2 bases and 4 bases, there was a span of 15 bases. CDR3 nucleotides: TGTGCCAGCAGCTTACCTCCGGCGGGTACCGGAAACACCATATATTTT. It is translated as CASSLPPAGTGNTIYF. Drawing the rest from reference TRBV7-7 and TRBJ1-3, the complete variable domain is GAGVSQSPRYKVTKRGQDVTLRCDPISSHATLYWYQQALGQGPEFLTYFNYEAQPDKSGLPSDRFSAERPEGSISTLTIQRTEQRDSAMYRCASSLPPAGTGNTIYFGEGSWLTVV.

This clone has just a few counts. This chain uses TRBV6-8 with TRBJ1-4; TRBD1 is a possible D gene (5 bases). Trimming cost V 5 bases and J 5 bases, with 18 bases left between them. CDR1 MNHGY and CDR2 SAAAGT come from the germline V gene. The CDR3 runs to 16 residues. The CDR3 sequence: CASSRTLGTLNEKLFF. In DNA, the CDR3 is TGTGCCAGCAGTCGGACACTCGGGACGCTCAATGAAAAACTGTTTTTT.

This chain uses TRBV18 with TRBJ1-2, with 9 bases aligning to TRBD1. V shed 5 bases, J shed 3 bases, and the junction held 13 bases outside the gene matches. CDR1 and CDR2 (germline): KGHSH, LQKENI. This CDR3 spans 17 amino acids. The CDR3 DNA is TGTGCCAGCTCAAGGGTTCTTACAGGGGGCGCGGACTATGGCTACACCTTC. Amino acids: CASSRVLTGGADYGYTF.

The DNA for the CDR3 is TGTGCCAGCAGCCAACAGGGACTGGGAGCTTTCTTT. Its protein is CASSQQGLGAFF. The chain joins TRBV14 to TRBJ1-1, with TRBD1 as a possible D gene (5 bases). Germline CDR1 and CDR2: SGHDN and FVKESK. Trimming pared 2 bases from V and 10 bases from J, leaving 11 bases between. This CDR3 region has 12 residues. Full variable domain (missing parts from reference TRBV14 and TRBJ1-1): EAGVTQFPSHSVIEKGQTVTLRCDPISGHDNLYWYRRVMGKEIKFLLHFVKESKQDESGMPNNRFLAERTGGTYSTLKVQPAELEDSGVYFCASSQQGLGAFFGQGTRLTVV.

This chain connects TRBV28 to TRBJ1-5; D unclear. The germline V gene has CDR1 MDHEN and CDR2 SYDVKM. Trimming stripped 9 bases from V and 7 bases from J, with 13 bases between. The CDR3 is made up of 12 amino acids. The CDR3 DNA reads TGTGCCAGTGGTTATCCGGACCAGCCCCAGCATTTT. This gives the protein CASGYPDQPQHF.

The CDR3 region is CASLPGTVFFGELFF. DNA of the CDR3: TGCGCCAGCCTCCCAGGGACAGTATTTTTCGGGGAGCTGTTTTTT. This chain links TRBV10-2 with TRBJ2-2; 7 nucleotides align to TRBD1. This CDR3 contains 15 residues. Germline V gene lookup returns CDR1 WSHSY and CDR2 SAAADI. Unmatched junction bases numbered 13, after V lost 8 bases and J lost 7 bases.

This clone was counted only a few times. This rearrangement joins TRBV6-8 to TRBJ2-6; weak D call: TRBD1 (5 bases). V dropped 2 bases and J dropped 4 bases, with 9 bases sitting between them. In germline, CDR1 is MNHGY, CDR2 SAAAGT. This CDR3 has 15 amino acids. The CDR3 is CASSYRRAGANVLTF. CDR3 DNA: TGTGCCAGCAGTTACCGCAGGGCCGGGGCCAACGTCCTGACTTTC.

This clone was detected once. The chain is built from TRBV23-1 and TRBJ2-7; TRBD2 aligns across 8 bases. TRBV23-1 is an ORF, and what it does is uncertain. Losses at the gene ends were 6 bases for V and 5 bases for J; bases not matched to a gene: 6. The CDR3 is made up of 13 amino acids. The chain's CDR3 is CASSLSGGDEQYF. The CDR3 bases are TGCGCCAGCAGCTTGAGCGGGGGAGACGAGCAGTACTTC.

The V and J genes are TRBV6-8 and TRBJ1-1; 8 bases line up with TRBD1. J lost 5 bases, V lost 6 bases, and 11 bases had no gene match. CDR3 length equals 15 residues. Germline lookup yields CDR1 MNHGY and CDR2 SAAAGT. In nucleotides, the CDR3 is TGTGCCAGCAGATTAGTAGGACAGGGTGGAACTGAAGCTTTCTTT. The encoded protein is CASRLVGQGGTEAFF.

This clone was observed a single time. The CDR3 DNA is TGCGCCAGCAGCCCACGACAGGGAAGTACTGCTGAGCAGTTCTTC. Translated: CASSPRQGSTAEQFF. V gene TRBV5-1 combines with J gene TRBJ2-1; 7 bases align to TRBD1. Germline CDR1 SGHRS, CDR2 YFSETQ. Losses at the gene ends were 4 bases for V and 9 bases for J; bases not matched to a gene: 13. CDR3 size: 15 residues.

This rearrangement joins TRBV1 to TRBJ2-7; TRBD1 is the table's D call, not checked against the DNA. TRBV1 is a known pseudogene. This CDR3 has 14 residues. The CDR3 nucleotides read TGCGCCAGCAGCCTTCCCTCCAGGGGTTACGAGCAGTACTTC. Protein sequence: CASSLPSRGYEQYF.

This chain joins TRBV29-1 and TRBJ1-2; D remains ambiguous. Trimming left V 0 bases short and J 8 bases short, with 13 bases between. Per the germline V gene, CDR1 is SQVTM and CDR2 is ANQGSEA. The length of the CDR3 is 13 residues. CDR3 DNA sequence: TGCAGCGTTGAAGATGCCAGGATCGGAGGCTACACCTTC. Amino acids: CSVEDARIGGYTF.

The gene calls are TRBV5-1 and TRBJ1-3; possibly TRBD1 for D (6 bases). The CDR3 is 14 amino acids. V dropped 4 bases and J dropped 2 bases, with 10 bases sitting between them. Germline V gene lookup returns CDR1 SGHRS and CDR2 YFSETQ. Written as DNA, the CDR3 is TGCGCCAGCAGCGAAGGGGGTACTGGAAACACCATATATTTT. It encodes CASSEGGTGNTIYF. Based on the CDR3 plus reference TRBV5-1 and TRBJ1-3, the full variable domain is KAGVTQTPRYLIKTRGQQVTLSCSPISGHRSVSWYQQTPGQGLQFLFEYFSETQRNKGNFPGRFSGRQFSNSRSEMNVSTLELGDSALYLCASSEGGTGNTIYFGEGSWLTVV.

The chain carries TRBV5-1 and TRBJ2-2; TRBD2 is a possible D gene (5 bases). The germline V gene has CDR1 SGHRS and CDR2 YFSETQ. This CDR3 region has 16 residues. Trimming removed 0 bases at V and 1 base at J, with 10 bases between. This CDR3 reads CASSLGLARNTGELFF. DNA of the CDR3: TGCGCCAGCAGCTTGGGCCTAGCTCGGAACACCGGGGAGCTGTTTTTT. The entire variable domain, with the rest obtained from reference TRBV5-1 and TRBJ2-2, is as follows: KAGVTQTPRYLIKTRGQQVTLSCSPISGHRSVSWYQQTPGQGLQFLFEYFSETQRNKGNFPGRFSGRQFSNSRSEMNVSTLELGDSALYLCASSLGLARNTGELFFGEGSRLTVL.

This clone was observed once. This chain uses TRBV5-1 with TRBJ2-1; 9 nucleotides agree with TRBD1. The V gene's germline CDR1 is SGHRS and CDR2 YFSETQ. This CDR3 contains 15 residues. With V trimmed by 1 base and J by 4 bases, 3 bases remained unmatched. CDR3 sequence (DNA): TGCGCCAGCAGCTTGTTGGGACAGGGATACAATGAGCAGTTCTTC. Its protein is CASSLLGQGYNEQFF. Full variable domain (rest looked up from reference TRBV5-1 and TRBJ2-1): KAGVTQTPRYLIKTRGQQVTLSCSPISGHRSVSWYQQTPGQGLQFLFEYFSETQRNKGNFPGRFSGRQFSNSRSEMNVSTLELGDSALYLCASSLLGQGYNEQFFGPGTRLTVL.

This clone turned up a few times. This sequence joins TRBV15 and TRBJ2-5; 15 positions agree with TRBD2. CDR3 length equals 16 residues. The J segment lost 3 bases and the V segment lost 1 base, leaving 0 bases of the junction unmatched. Germline V gene lookup returns CDR1 LNHNV and CDR2 YYDKDF (reference sequence). Written as DNA, the CDR3 is TGTGCCACCAGCAGAGGGACTAGCGGGGGGGAAGAGACCCAGTACTTC. Protein sequence: CATSRGTSGGEETQYF.

The chain carries TRBV1 and TRBJ1-2. TRBV1 is a listed pseudogene. The CDR3 is made up of 15 amino acids. As DNA, the CDR3 is TGCGCCAGCAGCCAAGGTCCGGTGGAAACCTATGGCTACACCTTC. This translates into CASSQGPVETYGYTF.